One T cell receptor (beta chain) is described in this entry. The clone's antigen remains unknown. No quality values exist for individual bases; no much larger clone is one base distant. The V end gives up 5 bases and the J end 6 bases, leaving 6 bases in the junction not matched to a gene. The CDR3 starts with the cysteine, ends with the phenylalanine, and has 13 residues. The only DNA kept is the CDR3, 39 bases in frame from the first base. From the germline V gene, CDR1 is SGHVS and CDR2 is FQNEAQ. The data were taken from a study of blood T cell repertoires in COVID-19 (dated by TCRdb to the early 2020s). As for the study more broadly: Collaborator samples came from the United States, Italy and Spain and covered acute and convalescent phases of COVID-19. The material from the prospective study consisted of cDNA or gDNA derived from T cells, B-cell-depleted T cells, or PBMCs. The dataset comprised deeply sampled blood TCRbeta repertoires from subjects exposed to, actively infected with, or recovered from COVID-19. The repertoires were released in a freely available public database meant as a resource for research on the immune response to SARS-CoV-2. The samples were drawn from the first 160 participants of the ongoing ImmuneRACE study and from under 1,500 subjects provided by 6 global collaborators. The sample metadata nearly always contained a de-identified subject ID, COVID-19 status, age in years and sex. HLA class I and class II types, where available, came from metadata supplied by the sample provider rather than from assay-based typing.

The immunoSEQ Assay, a bias-controlled multiplex PCR, was used to amplify TCRbeta CDR3 regions from genomic DNA. On the authors' methods: The number of nucleated cells in each sample was estimated from the amplification of reference gene primers within the assay. Sequence reads were collapsed and filtered to measure the absolute abundance of every unique TCRbeta CDR3 rearrangement. Productive Simpson clonality was computed per sample as the square root of Simpson's diversity index over productive rearrangements. The table comes from immuneACCESS by way of TCRdb, which keeps in-frame sequences with V and J called. Part of the clones is missing from these tables; in studies checked, under half for an unresolved V gene and the rest for unknown reasons. That table supplies the V and J calls and clone size; D and trimming were determined from the DNA. The table for this sample lists some 200,000 clones; roughly four fifths of them were counted only once. The ten largest clonotypes hold roughly 12% of the sample.

Results the study describes overall, beyond this receptor: Clinical and demographic metadata were provided uncurated, with the amount varying by source and participant.

In Seattle, one collaborating source enrolled patients while the infection was active and tracked those patients longitudinally over the course of disease. Whole blood was collected in K2EDTA tubes by collaborating institutions according to the institutions' own protocols. Collaborator samples were shipped for TCRbeta analysis as frozen whole blood, isolated PBMCs, or DNA extracted from either sample type. Sequenced: peripheral blood. The sequence links TRBV7-8 to TRBJ2-7; 8 middle bases align to TRBD1. The TCR was taken from a woman older than 75 with COVID-19, enrolled during active disease. The nucleotide sequence is TGTGCCAGCAGCCGACAGGGGCAAACCGAGCAGTACTTC. This translates into CASSRQGQTEQYF. Where the CDR3 stops, the reference TRBV7-8 and TRBJ2-7 genes take over; the full variable domain is GAGVSQSPRYKVAKRGQDVALRCDPISGHVSLFWYQQALGQGPEFLTYFQNEAQLDKSGLPSDRFFAERPEGSVSTLKIQRTQQEDSAVYLCASSRQGQTEQYFGPGTRLTVT.